The 23 T cell receptor beta chains given below trace back to one sample, sequenced in a study of blood T cell repertoires in COVID-19 (TCRdb year 2020). The library was prepared using the immunoSEQ multiplex PCR assay. TCRdb limited this immuneACCESS table to in-frame rearrangements with V and J called. A share of clones is missing; checked studies link under half to unresolved V genes, and the rest is unexplained. The sample table records 95,000 to 150,000 clones; 82% of these occur just once. The ten largest clones add up to 4% to 5.5% of the sample. The sequenced sample consisted of peripheral blood. All receptors come from a woman aged 70-85 years with acute or convalescent COVID-19.

The chain carries TRBV28 and TRBJ1-1; perhaps TRBD1 as D (6 bases). CDR1 is MDHEN and CDR2 is SYDVKM in the germline V gene. The CDR3 covers 15 residues. V lost 5 bases and J lost 4, with 17 bases in between. CDR3 nucleotides: TGTGCCAGCAGTCCCCTACAAAAGGGGGTCACTGAAGCTTTCTTT. This sequence encodes CASSPLQKGVTEAFF. Supplemented by reference TRBV28 and TRBJ1-1, the full variable domain reads DVKVTQSSRYLVKRTGEKVFLECVQDMDHENMFWYRQDPGLGLRLIYFSYDVKMKEKGDIPEGYSVSREKKERFSLILESASTNQTSMYLCASSPLQKGVTEAFFGQGTRLTVV.

This sequence joins TRBV6-5 and TRBJ2-3, with D possibly matching TRBD1 (6 bases). This CDR3 has 14 residues. Trimming left V 5 bases short and J 2 bases short, with 11 bases between. Germline V CDR1 and CDR2: MNHEY, SVGAGI. The CDR3 coding sequence is TGTGCCAGCAGTCGGACAGATCCCACAGATACGCAGTATTTT. Protein sequence: CASSRTDPTDTQYF.

This rearrangement joins TRBV11-3 to TRBJ1-2; unclear D gene. Germline lookup yields CDR1 SGHNT and CDR2 YENEEA. The ends were cut back, 7 bases at V and 5 bases at J, with 17 bases in the middle. This CDR3 is built from 14 residues. The DNA for the CDR3 is TGTGCCAGCACACCACCGGGTCAAGAGTATGGCTACACCTTC. It encodes CASTPPGQEYGYTF.

This chain links TRBV11-3 with TRBJ2-5, with 9 bases that match TRBD1. Losses at the gene ends were 3 bases for V and 4 bases for J; bases not matched to a gene: 6. Germline V gene sequence: CDR1 SGHNT, CDR2 YENEEA. The CDR3 length is 15 residues. The CDR3 sequence is CASSFLGQGTETQYF. CDR3 DNA sequence: TGTGCCAGCAGCTTCCTAGGACAGGGGACAGAGACCCAGTACTTC.

The chain carries TRBV12-3 or TRBV12-4 and TRBJ2-5; 7 bases align to TRBD2. The junction had 4 bases not matched to a gene; V was cut back by 6 bases and J by 9 bases. The CDR3 totals 11 residues. The CDR3 region is CASSLGGAQYF. DNA of the CDR3: TGTGCCAGCAGCCTTGGGGGGGCCCAGTACTTC.

The rearrangement uses TRBV5-4 and TRBJ1-2; tentative D call: TRBD1 (5 bases). Germline V CDR1 and CDR2: SGHNT, YYREEE (reference sequence). Trimming removed 4 bases at V and 6 bases at J, with 16 bases between. The CDR3 is 14 amino acids. CDR3 in DNA: TGTGCCAGCAGCCACGCGGCAGGGAAGAATGGCTACACCTTC. Its translation: CASSHAAGKNGYTF.

V and J are TRBV23-1 and TRBJ2-1; the D gene is possibly TRBD1 (6 bases). TRBV23-1 is noted as an ORF with a role that remains uncertain. The V gene lost 0 bases and the J gene lost 0 bases, with 15 bases spanning the gap. This CDR3 contains 18 residues. CDR3 amino acids: CASSQSTGTKSSYNEQFF. The CDR3, as DNA: TGCGCCAGCAGTCAATCCACCGGGACAAAGAGCTCCTACAATGAGCAGTTCTTC.

This clone appeared once. This rearrangement joins TRBV4-1 to TRBJ2-6; 8 positions agree with TRBD1. The germline V gene has CDR1 MGHRA and CDR2 YSYEKL. V shed 0 bases and J 2 bases; nucleotides not matched to a gene: 12. The CDR3 is 20 amino acids. The CDR3 DNA reads TGCGCCAGCAGCCAAGATGTCGCCGGGACAGGTTTTGCTGGGGCCAACGTCCTGACTTTC. This codes for CASSQDVAGTGFAGANVLTF.

The V gene is TRBV2, the J gene TRBJ2-5; 9 nucleotides line up with TRBD2. This CDR3 has 15 residues. Per the germline V gene, CDR1 is SNHLY and CDR2 is FYNNEI. The V gene end was trimmed by 3 bases and the J gene end by 7 bases; junction bases not matched to a gene: 9. The CDR3 loop is CASSDVAGGHRTQYF. Written as DNA, the CDR3 is TGTGCCAGCAGTGATGTTGCGGGGGGGCACCGGACCCAGTACTTC.

The chain carries TRBV5-4 and TRBJ2-7; TRBD2 might be the D (6 bases). The CDR3 covers 17 residues. V lost 4 bases and J lost 0, with 20 bases in between. Looked up from germline, CDR1 is SGHNT and CDR2 is YYREEE (reference sequence). CDR3 loop: CASSRLGIGGSSYEQYV. The CDR3, as DNA: TGTGCCAGCAGCCGATTGGGGATCGGGGGTAGCTCCTACGAGCAGTACGTC.

CDR3 residues: CASSSMGHFYEQYF. The CDR3 DNA reads as TGTGCCAGCAGCTCAATGGGACATTTCTACGAGCAGTACTTC. The J gene is TRBJ2-7, the V gene TRBV7-2; D is perhaps TRBD1 (6 bases). CDR3 length: 14 residues. The germline V gene encodes CDR1 SGHTA and CDR2 FQGNSA. V lost 4 bases and J 3 bases, leaving 13 bases between the germline ends.

The genes are TRBV5-1 and TRBJ1-3; perhaps TRBD1 as D (5 bases). The CDR3 runs 16 residues. Trimming cost V 4 bases and J 0 bases, with 14 bases left between them. Germline lookup yields CDR1 SGHRS and CDR2 YFSETQ. In DNA form, the CDR3 reads TGCGCCAGCAGCATAGGACATACGAGCTCTGGAAACACCATATATTTT. It codes for CASSIGHTSSGNTIYF.

The chain employs TRBV6-5 and TRBJ2-2; D is perhaps TRBD2 (6 bases). The germline gives CDR1 MNHEY, CDR2 SVGAGI. The ends were cut back, 6 bases at V and 6 bases at J, with 17 bases in the middle. This CDR3 spans 15 amino acids. In DNA form, the CDR3 reads TGTGCCAGCAGGATAGGCGCCAGGGAGGCCGGGGAGCTGTTTTTT. Translating gives CASRIGAREAGELFF.

This chain joins TRBV4-1 and TRBJ2-2; possibly TRBD2 for D (5 bases). The CDR3 is 14 amino acids. V was shortened by 0 bases and J by 5 bases, with 7 bases between the two germline ends. The V gene's germline CDR1 is MGHRA and CDR2 YSYEKL. CDR3 in amino acids: CASSQDSGTGELFF. The CDR3 coding sequence is TGCGCCAGCAGCCAAGACTCGGGGACCGGGGAGCTGTTTTTT.

This clone was observed a single time. This chain links TRBV7-9 with TRBJ1-2; possible D gene TRBD1, 6 bases. Germline loops: CDR1 SEHNR, CDR2 FQNEAQ (reference sequence). This CDR3 has 13 residues. With 6 bases removed from V and 2 bases from J, the gap between germline ends came to 10 bases. CDR3 DNA sequence: TGTGCCAGCAGACGACAGGAGAACTATGGCTACACCTTC. Protein sequence: CASRRQENYGYTF.

The V gene is TRBV6-5, the J gene TRBJ2-5; 12 bases match TRBD2. V trimming: 5 bases; J trimming: 5 bases; junction bases outside the gene matches: 6. The CDR3 is 15 residues long. Germline V lookup: CDR1 MNHEY, CDR2 SVGAGI. The CDR3 protein is CASSQRTSGVETQYF. DNA for the CDR3: TGTGCCAGCAGTCAACGGACTAGCGGGGTCGAGACCCAGTACTTC.

V usage is TRBV4-2 and J usage is TRBJ1-2, with 7 nucleotides matching TRBD1. The CDR3 has 17 residues. Trimming cost V 1 base and J 3 bases; bases outside gene matches: 11. The V gene's germline CDR1 is LGHNA and CDR2 YNFKEQ. The CDR3 bases are TGTGCCAGCAGCCAAGTGGGAGTGGGTGACAGGGACTATGGCTACACCTTC. Translation: CASSQVGVGDRDYGYTF.

This clone was observed a single time. The chain joins TRBV5-6 to TRBJ2-1, with 8 bases fitting TRBD1. The ends lost 4 bases at V and 6 bases at J; junction bases unmatched: 3. Germline V lookup: CDR1 SGHDT, CDR2 YYEEEE. CDR3 size: 13 residues. The CDR3 is CASSPQGGNEQFF. The CDR3, as DNA: TGTGCCAGCAGCCCACAGGGGGGCAATGAGCAGTTCTTC.

V is TRBV7-2 and J is TRBJ1-1, with no clear D. CDR3 size: 17 residues. The ends were cut back, 0 bases at V and 0 bases at J, with 14 bases in the middle. Germline-derived CDR1 and CDR2 are SGHTA and FQGNSA. The CDR3 reads CASSLAISWRMNTEAFF. The CDR3 DNA reads TGTGCCAGCAGCTTAGCTATTTCGTGGAGAATGAACACTGAAGCTTTCTTT.

V and J are TRBV18 and TRBJ1-1; 11 bases are shared with TRBD1. J gave up 2 bases and V 2 bases, and 4 bases lay outside the gene matches. CDR1 and CDR2 (germline): KGHSH, LQKENI. This CDR3 is 16 amino acids long. CDR3 DNA sequence: TGTGCCAGCTCACCAAGGGACAGGGGGGCAAACACTGAAGCTTTCTTT. Translated, it gives CASSPRDRGANTEAFF.

The chain joins TRBV11-2 to TRBJ1-2; 9 positions match TRBD1. The ends lost 6 bases at V and 5 bases at J; junction bases unmatched: 10. The germline gives CDR1 SGHAT, CDR2 FQNNGV. The CDR3 contains 15 residues. CDR3 residues: CASSSRTGVGYGYTF. The CDR3 coding sequence is TGTGCCAGCAGTAGCAGGACAGGGGTGGGATATGGCTACACCTTC.

The chain combines TRBV14 with TRBJ2-1; D possibly corresponds to TRBD2 (5 bases). The germline V gene encodes CDR1 SGHDN and CDR2 FVKESK. The length of the CDR3 is 16 residues. Trimming shortened V by 7 bases and J by 0 bases, and 16 bases separated the two germline ends. CDR3: CASTRGSSSSYNEQFF. CDR3 sequence (DNA): TGTGCCAGCACCCGAGGGTCCTCGAGCTCCTACAATGAGCAGTTCTTC.

The chain is built from TRBV24-1 and TRBJ2-3, with 8 bases matching TRBD1. The trim removed 5 bases at V and 3 bases at J, leaving 0 bases unmatched. The CDR3 is 13 residues long. CDR1 KGHDR and CDR2 SFDVKD come from the germline V gene. The CDR3, as DNA: TGTGCCACCAGTGGACAGGGGACAGATACGCAGTATTTT. It is translated as CATSGQGTDTQYF.